This record covers a single TCR beta chain. This CDR3 spans 13 amino acids. Trimming stripped 1 base from V and 12 bases from J, with 13 bases between. Germline-derived CDR1 and CDR2 are LNHNV and YYDKDF (reference sequence). The sample belongs to a study of T cells in Graves' hyperthyroidism and ophthalmopathy. TCR beta CDR3 regions were amplified from RNA. With the HTBI primer set, the TCR CDR3 went through a first round of RT-PCR. TCRdb called the multiplex PCR reads again in MiXCR, with one record for every CDR3 protein. The sample lists about 400,000 distinct CDR3 sequences, 20% to 30% occurring once.

Specimen: blood. The J gene is TRBJ2-1, the V gene TRBV15, with D uncertain. This TCR came from a man between 50 and 59 years old with Graves' hyperthyroidism. As DNA, the CDR3 is TGTGCCACCAGCAGAGTTAGAGACCAACCGCAGTTCTTC. Translation gives CATSRVRDQPQFF.